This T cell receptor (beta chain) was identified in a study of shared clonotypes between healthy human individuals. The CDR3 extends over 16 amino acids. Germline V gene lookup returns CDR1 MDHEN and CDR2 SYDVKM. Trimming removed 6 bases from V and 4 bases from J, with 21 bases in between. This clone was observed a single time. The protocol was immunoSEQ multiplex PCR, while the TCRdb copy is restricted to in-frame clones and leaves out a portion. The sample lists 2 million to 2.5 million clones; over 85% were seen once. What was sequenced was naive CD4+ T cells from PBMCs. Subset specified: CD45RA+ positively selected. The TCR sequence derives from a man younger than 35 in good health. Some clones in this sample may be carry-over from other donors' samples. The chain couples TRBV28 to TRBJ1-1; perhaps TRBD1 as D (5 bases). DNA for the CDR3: TGTGCCAGCAGCACGTCCTGGGGGGAAGGACGCACTGAAGCTTTCTTT. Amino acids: CASSTSWGEGRTEAFF.